The 30 T cell receptor beta chains in this list originate from one sample, sequenced in a study of CD8 T cells in Susac syndrome. It was with random hexamers that about 0.45 to 1 ug RNA was reverse transcribed. TCRdb reprocessed the immunoSEQ multiplex PCR reads via MiXCR and lists one record per CDR3 protein. This sample has 150,000 to 200,000 distinct CDR3 sequences, with 94% found just once. Sequenced: CD4+ T cells from PBMCs. All receptors come from a human donor with multiple sclerosis.

V usage is TRBV30 and J usage is TRBJ1-5; D perhaps matches TRBD1 (5 bases). The CDR3 has 16 residues. Germline lookup yields CDR1 GTSNPN and CDR2 SVGIG (reference sequence). Trimming took 0 bases from V and 4 from J, leaving 16 bases between them. The CDR3 DNA sequence: TGTGCCTGGAGTGTACTAGGAGGGGCCTCAAATCAGCCCCAGCATTTT. It is translated as CAWSVLGGASNQPQHF.

CDR3 bases: TGTGCCAGCGAGGTACTGGGTGTGACTTTCTTT. It specifies CASEVLGVTFF. The chain has TRBV28 and TRBJ1-1; D not resolved. V shed 8 bases and J shed 12 bases, with 16 bases lying between them. CDR1 is MDHEN and CDR2 is SYDVKM in the germline V gene. CDR3 length equals 11 residues.

The chain has TRBV12-3 or TRBV12-4 and TRBJ2-2, with a tentative D call TRBD2 (6 bases). V lost 5 bases to trimming and J lost 8 bases, with 15 bases between them. There are 14 residues in the CDR3. This CDR3 reads CASSLTSNQGELFF. For the CDR3, the DNA is TGTGCCAGCAGTCTAACTAGCAATCAAGGGGAGCTGTTTTTT.

The chain combines TRBV28 with TRBJ1-2, with TRBD1 matching over 8 bases. This CDR3 has 15 residues. The ends lost 1 base at V and 2 bases at J; junction bases unmatched: 3. Germline V gene data show CDR1 as MDHEN and CDR2 as SYDVKM. The CDR3 sequence: CASSLSTGANYGYTF. In DNA, the CDR3 is TGTGCCAGCAGTTTATCGACAGGGGCAAACTATGGCTACACCTTC.

The V call is TRBV9, the J call TRBJ2-1; tentatively, D is TRBD1 or TRBD2 (5 bases each). The CDR3 consists of 17 residues. Germline V lookup: CDR1 SGDLS, CDR2 YYNGEE. V shed 6 bases and J shed 0 bases, with 19 bases lying between them. CDR3 loop: CASNKRGYGSSYNEQFF. CDR3 DNA sequence: TGTGCCAGCAACAAACGGGGCTACGGCAGCTCCTACAATGAGCAGTTCTTC.

This chain joins TRBV30 and TRBJ2-6, with 12 bases that match TRBD1. J was trimmed by 1 base and V by 1 base; bases with no gene match: 5. The V gene's germline CDR1 is GTSNPN and CDR2 SVGIG (reference sequence). This CDR3 comprises 18 residues. CDR3 sequence reads: CAWSAGTGGISGANVLTF. DNA for the CDR3: TGTGCCTGGAGTGCCGGGACAGGGGGCATTTCTGGGGCCAACGTCCTGACTTTC.

This clonotype appeared once. This sequence joins TRBV13 and TRBJ2-7; 15 bases are a match to TRBD2. The CDR3 has 14 residues. Per germline, CDR1 PRHDT and CDR2 FYEKMQ (reference sequence). Trimming took 6 bases from V and 6 from J; bases not matched to a gene: 3. CDR3 sequence: CASRRTSGRVEQYF. The DNA of the CDR3 is TGTGCCAGCAGGAGGACTAGCGGGAGGGTCGAGCAGTACTTC.

This clonotype occurred a few times. The chain carries TRBV30 and TRBJ2-1; no definite D call. The V gene's germline CDR1 is GTSNPN and CDR2 SVGIG (reference sequence). This CDR3 contains 11 residues. V shed 4 bases and J shed 4 bases, with 5 bases lying between them. The chain's CDR3 is CAWTSYNEQFF. CDR3 in DNA: TGTGCCTGGACTAGTTACAATGAGCAGTTCTTC. Based on the CDR3 plus reference TRBV30 and TRBJ2-1, the full variable domain is SQTIHQWPATLVQPVGSPLSLECTVEGTSNPNLYWYRQAAGRGLQLLFYSVGIGQISSEVPQNLSASRPQDRQFILSSKKLLLSDSGFYLCAWTSYNEQFFGPGTRLTVL.

V and J are TRBV4-2 and TRBJ1-5; possible D gene TRBD1, 5 bases. Per germline, CDR1 LGHNA and CDR2 YNFKEQ. The CDR3 is made up of 14 amino acids. Trimming left V 1 base short and J 7 bases short, with 11 bases between. The CDR3 loop is CASSQVGGGQPQHF. For the CDR3, the DNA is TGTGCCAGCAGCCAAGTCGGGGGAGGGCAGCCCCAGCATTTT.

V and J are TRBV5-6 and TRBJ2-2; TRBD2 agrees at 10 bases. Germline CDR1 reads SGHDT; CDR2 reads YYEEEE. The CDR3 extends over 18 amino acids. V dropped 0 bases and J dropped 0; count of bases not matched to a gene: 5. CDR3 sequence reads: CASSLAFGTSANTGELFF. The CDR3 region has the DNA TGTGCCAGCAGCTTGGCCTTTGGGACTAGCGCGAACACCGGGGAGCTGTTTTTT.

The rearrangement joins TRBV12-3 or TRBV12-4 to TRBJ1-1, with 7 positions matching TRBD1. CDR3 size: 14 residues. The V gene end was trimmed by 5 bases and the J gene end by 7 bases; junction bases not matched to a gene: 10. Written as DNA, the CDR3 is TGTGCCAGCAGTATTGGAGGACAGGACCTTGAAGCTTTCTTT. This sequence encodes CASSIGGQDLEAFF.

This chain links TRBV6-6 with TRBJ1-1; D perhaps matches TRBD1 (5 bases). Trimming removed 4 bases from V and 5 bases from J, with 8 bases in between. CDR1 is MNHNY, CDR2 SVGAGI, per germline (reference sequence). This CDR3 has 12 amino acids. CDR3 sequence (DNA): TGTGCCAGCAGTTCAGGGCTGACTGAAGCTTTCTTT. Its protein product is CASSSGLTEAFF.

This clonotype was seen a single time. The rearrangement links TRBV5-4 to TRBJ2-2; tentatively, D is TRBD2 (6 bases). CDR1 and CDR2 from the germline V gene are SGHNT and YYREEE (reference sequence). This CDR3 region has 17 residues. V lost 2 bases and J lost 7, with 21 bases in between. CDR3 nucleotides: TGTGCCAGCAGCTTTGACCCCCGGGTGGGAGGAGTCGGGGAGCTGTTTTTT. It encodes CASSFDPRVGGVGELFF.

The gene calls are TRBV3-1 and TRBJ2-3; TRBD2 matches 10 bases. Germline V gene lookup returns CDR1 LGHDT and CDR2 YNNKEL (reference sequence). The CDR3 contains 16 residues. The trim removed 4 bases at V and 5 bases at J, leaving 9 bases unmatched. CDR3 nucleotide sequence: TGTGCCAGCAGCCCTATACTAGCGGGGAGCGGAGATACGCAGTATTTT. Translating gives CASSPILAGSGDTQYF.

The chain combines TRBV6-1 with TRBJ2-1; TRBD2 agrees at 13 bases. CDR3 length: 16 residues. In germline, CDR1 is MNHNS, CDR2 SASEGT. V shed 6 bases and J 4 bases; nucleotides not matched to a gene: 6. In nucleotides, the CDR3 is TGTGCCAGCAGCCAAGGGACTAGCGGGGTGTACAATGAGCAGTTCTTC. This codes for CASSQGTSGVYNEQFF.

CDR3 sequence reads: CSATSGFTDTQYF. In DNA form, the CDR3 reads TGCAGTGCTACTAGCGGGTTCACAGATACGCAGTATTTT. This sequence joins TRBV20-1 and TRBJ2-3, with TRBD2 identical over 8 bases. Trimming took 4 bases from V and 2 from J; bases not matched to a gene: 2. Per germline, CDR1 DFQATT and CDR2 SNEGSKA (reference sequence). CDR3 length: 13 amino acids.

V usage is TRBV19 and J usage is TRBJ2-5; unclear D gene. V was pared by 0 bases and J by 5 bases, with 10 bases between. Germline-derived CDR1 and CDR2 are LNHDA and SQIVND (reference sequence). This CDR3 region has 14 residues. The CDR3 sequence is CASSIDSNAETQYF. In DNA, the CDR3 is TGTGCCAGTAGTATAGACTCCAATGCGGAGACCCAGTACTTC.

V gene TRBV20-1 combines with J gene TRBJ1-4; 9 bases are shared with TRBD1. This CDR3 contains 12 residues. The V and J ends lost 6 bases and 8 bases, in that order; junction bases with no gene match: 4. CDR1 and CDR2 (germline): DFQATT, SNEGSKA (reference sequence). The CDR3 DNA sequence: TGCAGTGCCGGGGACAGGGCCGAAAAACTGTTTTTT. Its translation: CSAGDRAEKLFF.

This chain's CDR3 is CASKNLAGNEQFF. The CDR3 DNA reads as TGTGCCAGCAAGAACTTAGCGGGAAATGAGCAGTTCTTC. J is TRBJ2-1 and V is TRBV6-5, with 8 bases identical to TRBD2. J lost 7 bases, V lost 7 bases, and 6 bases had no gene match. CDR3 size: 13 residues. Looked up from germline, CDR1 is MNHEY and CDR2 is SVGAGI.

The chain is built from TRBV18 and TRBJ2-5, with unresolved D. This CDR3 region has 12 residues. Deletions cut 0 bases from V and 1 base from J, with 0 bases between. Per germline, CDR1 KGHSH and CDR2 LQKENI. This CDR3 is CASSPPQETQYF. CDR3 DNA: TGTGCCAGCTCACCACCCCAAGAGACCCAGTACTTC.

The chain employs TRBV29-1 and TRBJ2-5; the match to TRBD1 covers 9 bases. The CDR3 contains 16 residues. V was clipped by 7 bases and J by 1 base; unmatched bases: 13. Germline V gives CDR1 SQVTM, CDR2 ANQGSEA. Here the CDR3 reads CSAKGTGTVRQETQYF. CDR3 coding DNA: TGCAGCGCGAAAGGGACAGGGACTGTTCGCCAAGAGACCCAGTACTTC.

The V call is TRBV23-1, the J call TRBJ2-7; either TRBD1 or TRBD2 may fit D (6 bases each). TRBV23-1 is recorded as an ORF, its role being uncertain. CDR3 length: 16 residues. Trimming shortened V by 10 bases and J by 0 bases, and 22 bases separated the two germline ends. The CDR3 loop reads CATPPWGARVSYEQYF. The CDR3 region has the DNA TGCGCCACTCCACCCTGGGGGGCGCGGGTCTCCTACGAGCAGTACTTC.

The chain links TRBV24-1 to TRBJ2-1, with a tentative D call TRBD1 (6 bases). The germline V and J ends were trimmed by 4 bases and 6 bases, with 6 bases remaining between them. Germline V CDR1 and CDR2: KGHDR, SFDVKD. CDR3 length: 12 amino acids. In nucleotides, the CDR3 is TGTGCCACCAGTGAACAGGGCAATGAGCAGTTCTTC. It is translated as CATSEQGNEQFF.

This clonotype was seen just once. This chain uses TRBV24-1 with TRBJ2-5; possibly TRBD2 for D (5 bases). The germline V gene has CDR1 KGHDR and CDR2 SFDVKD. The CDR3 runs to 12 residues. Trimming removed 11 bases from V and 4 bases from J, with 13 bases in between. The DNA of the CDR3 is TGTGCCATTGCCGGGGATCGAGAGACCCAGTACTTC. Its protein is CAIAGDRETQYF.

The DNA of the CDR3 is TGTGCCAGCAGTGTCTCCGGGACTAGTGGCTATGAGCAGTTCTTC. It translates to CASSVSGTSGYEQFF. The rearrangement links TRBV25-1 to TRBJ2-1, with 8 bases identical to TRBD2. This CDR3 spans 15 amino acids. Germline values: CDR1 MGHDK, CDR2 SYGVNS. V was pared by 4 bases and J by 8 bases, with 10 bases of the junction left unmatched.

The chain employs TRBV16 and TRBJ1-2; 8 bases agree with TRBD1. The V gene end was trimmed by 4 bases and the J gene end by 5 bases; junction bases not matched to a gene: 6. CDR1 and CDR2 (germline): KGHSY, FQNENV. The length of the CDR3 is 14 residues. The CDR3 loop is CASSPTGTGYGYTF. CDR3 nucleotides: TGTGCCAGCAGCCCCACCGGGACAGGATATGGCTACACCTTC.

The V call is TRBV2, the J call TRBJ1-2, with D possibly being TRBD1 (6 bases). Trimming cost V 0 bases and J 4 bases, with 9 bases left between them. The CDR3 is 14 amino acids. The V gene's germline CDR1 is SNHLY and CDR2 FYNNEI. The CDR3 region is CASSEANRAYGYTF. The CDR3 DNA is TGTGCCAGCAGTGAAGCCAACAGGGCCTATGGCTACACCTTC.

The genes are TRBV20-1 and TRBJ2-1; D may be TRBD2 (5 bases). Germline CDR1 and CDR2: DFQATT and SNEGSKA (reference sequence). This CDR3 is 14 amino acids long. Trimming removed 4 bases at V and 3 bases at J, with 13 bases between. The CDR3 region is CSATVATRYNEQFF. The CDR3 DNA follows: TGCAGTGCTACCGTAGCGACCCGCTACAATGAGCAGTTCTTC.

The chain recombines TRBV3-1 with TRBJ1-3; tentative D call: TRBD1 (5 bases). V lost 5 bases and J 8 bases, leaving 10 bases between the germline ends. The CDR3 runs 12 residues. Germline V gives CDR1 LGHDT, CDR2 YNNKEL (reference sequence). CDR3 loop: CASSFPGDTIYF. Written as DNA, the CDR3 is TGTGCCAGCAGCTTCCCGGGGGACACCATATATTTT. The complete variable domain, with remaining parts taken from reference TRBV3-1 and TRBJ1-3, reads DTAVSQTPKYLVTQMGNDKSIKCEQNLGHDTMYWYKQDSKKFLKIMFSYNNKELIINETVPNRFSPKSPDKAHLNLHINSLELGDSAVYFCASSFPGDTIYFGEGSWLTVV.

The V and J genes are TRBV28 and TRBJ1-1; 11 bases line up with TRBD1. This CDR3 has 14 amino acids. The ends lost 6 bases at V and 4 bases at J; junction bases unmatched: 4. Looked up from germline, CDR1 is MDHEN and CDR2 is SYDVKM. CDR3 DNA: TGTGCCAGCAGGACCGGACAGGGGGCCACTGAAGCTTTCTTT. It translates to CASRTGQGATEAFF. Complete variable domain (other parts from reference TRBV28 and TRBJ1-1): DVKVTQSSRYLVKRTGEKVFLECVQDMDHENMFWYRQDPGLGLRLIYFSYDVKMKEKGDIPEGYSVSREKKERFSLILESASTNQTSMYLCASRTGQGATEAFFGQGTRLTVV.